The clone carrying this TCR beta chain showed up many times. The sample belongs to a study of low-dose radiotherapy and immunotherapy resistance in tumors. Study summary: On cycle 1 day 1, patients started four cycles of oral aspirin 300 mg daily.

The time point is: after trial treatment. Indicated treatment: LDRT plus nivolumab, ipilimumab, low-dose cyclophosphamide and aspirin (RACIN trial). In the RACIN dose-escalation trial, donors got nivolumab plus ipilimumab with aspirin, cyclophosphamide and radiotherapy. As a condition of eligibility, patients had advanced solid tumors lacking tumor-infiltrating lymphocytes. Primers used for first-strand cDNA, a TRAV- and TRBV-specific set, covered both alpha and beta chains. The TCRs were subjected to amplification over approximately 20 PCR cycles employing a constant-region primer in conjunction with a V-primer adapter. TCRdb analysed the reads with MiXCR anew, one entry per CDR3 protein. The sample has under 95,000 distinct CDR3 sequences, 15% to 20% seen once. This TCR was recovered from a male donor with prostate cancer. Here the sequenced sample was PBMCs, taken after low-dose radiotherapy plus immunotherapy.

The chain's CDR3 is CSVEPVTPPYEQYF. The CDR3 nucleotides are TGCAGCGTTGAACCCGTGACACCCCCATACGAGCAGTACTTC. The chain recombines TRBV29-1 with TRBJ2-7; no reliable D call. V lost 2 bases and J 4 bases, leaving 15 bases between the germline ends. This CDR3 region has 14 residues. Germline CDR1 is SQVTM and CDR2 is ANQGSEA.